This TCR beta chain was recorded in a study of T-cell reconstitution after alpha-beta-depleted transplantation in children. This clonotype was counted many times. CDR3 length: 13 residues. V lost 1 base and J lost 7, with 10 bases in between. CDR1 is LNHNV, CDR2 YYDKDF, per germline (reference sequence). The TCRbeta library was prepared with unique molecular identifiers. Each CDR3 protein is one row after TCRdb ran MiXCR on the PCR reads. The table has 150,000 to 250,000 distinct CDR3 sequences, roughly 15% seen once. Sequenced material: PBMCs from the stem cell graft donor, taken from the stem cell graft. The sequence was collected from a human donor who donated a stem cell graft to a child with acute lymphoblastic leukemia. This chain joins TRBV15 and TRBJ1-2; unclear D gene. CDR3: CATSRGPIPGYTF. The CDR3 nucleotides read TGTGCCACCAGCAGAGGGCCCATCCCTGGCTACACCTTC. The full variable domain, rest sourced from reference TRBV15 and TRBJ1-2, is DAMVIQNPRYQVTQFGKPVTLSCSQTLNHNVMYWYQQKSSQAPKLLFHYYDKDFNNEADTPDNFQSRRPNTSFCFLDIRSPGLGDTAMYLCATSRGPIPGYTFGSGTRLTVV.